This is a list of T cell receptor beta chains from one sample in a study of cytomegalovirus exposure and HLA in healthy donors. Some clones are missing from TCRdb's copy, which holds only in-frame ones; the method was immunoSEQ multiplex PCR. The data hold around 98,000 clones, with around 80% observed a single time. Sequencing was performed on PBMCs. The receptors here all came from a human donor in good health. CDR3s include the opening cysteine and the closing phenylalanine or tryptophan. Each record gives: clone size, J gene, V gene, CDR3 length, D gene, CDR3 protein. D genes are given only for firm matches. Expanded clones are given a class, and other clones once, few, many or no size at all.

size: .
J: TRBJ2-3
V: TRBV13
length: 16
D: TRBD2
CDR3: CASTIRLAGVGDTQYF

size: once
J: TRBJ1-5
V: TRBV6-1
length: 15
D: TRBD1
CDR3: CASSRQGAGGQPQHF

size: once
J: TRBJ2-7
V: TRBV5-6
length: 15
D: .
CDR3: CASSLGNRQGYEQYF

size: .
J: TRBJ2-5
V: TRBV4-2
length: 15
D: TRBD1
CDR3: CASSQVQGGQETQYF

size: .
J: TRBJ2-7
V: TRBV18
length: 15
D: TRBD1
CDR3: CASSPPSQGAYEQYF

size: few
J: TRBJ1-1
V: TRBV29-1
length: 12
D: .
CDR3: CSVEVRLTEAFF

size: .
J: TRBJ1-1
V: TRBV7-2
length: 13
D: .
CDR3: CASSLGWTSEAFF

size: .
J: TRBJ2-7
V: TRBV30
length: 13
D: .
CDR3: CAWTYSSSYEQYF

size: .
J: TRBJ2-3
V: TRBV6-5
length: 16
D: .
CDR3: CASSYSPDSNTDTQYF

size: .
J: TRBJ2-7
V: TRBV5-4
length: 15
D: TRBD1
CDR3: CASSWAGTGLYEQYF

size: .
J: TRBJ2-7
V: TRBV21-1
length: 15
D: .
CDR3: CASSKYGGTYYEQYF

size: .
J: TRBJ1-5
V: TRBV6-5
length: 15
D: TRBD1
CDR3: CASSPLDRDNQPQHF

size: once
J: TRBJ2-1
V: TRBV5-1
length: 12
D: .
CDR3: CASSLSLNEQFF

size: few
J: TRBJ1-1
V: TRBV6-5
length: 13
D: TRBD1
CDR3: CASSRDRGASTFF

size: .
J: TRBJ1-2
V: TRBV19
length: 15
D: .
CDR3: CASNEFQGQLYGYTF

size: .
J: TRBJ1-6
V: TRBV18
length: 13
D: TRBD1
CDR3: CASSRQGDSPLHF

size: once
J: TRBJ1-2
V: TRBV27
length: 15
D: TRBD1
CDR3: CASSLRTGRFYGYTF

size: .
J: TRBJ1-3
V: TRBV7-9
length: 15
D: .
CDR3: CASSETGQFGNTIYF

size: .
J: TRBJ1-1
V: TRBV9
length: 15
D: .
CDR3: CASSAEGWGDTEAFF

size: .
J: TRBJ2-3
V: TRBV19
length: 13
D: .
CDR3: CASGVTGTDTQYF

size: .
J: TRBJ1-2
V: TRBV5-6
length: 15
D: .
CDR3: CASSTLLGGDYGYTF

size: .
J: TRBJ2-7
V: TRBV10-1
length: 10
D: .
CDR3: CARPAYEQYF

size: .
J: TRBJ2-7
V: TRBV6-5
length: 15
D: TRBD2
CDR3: CASSPSGRGTYEQYF